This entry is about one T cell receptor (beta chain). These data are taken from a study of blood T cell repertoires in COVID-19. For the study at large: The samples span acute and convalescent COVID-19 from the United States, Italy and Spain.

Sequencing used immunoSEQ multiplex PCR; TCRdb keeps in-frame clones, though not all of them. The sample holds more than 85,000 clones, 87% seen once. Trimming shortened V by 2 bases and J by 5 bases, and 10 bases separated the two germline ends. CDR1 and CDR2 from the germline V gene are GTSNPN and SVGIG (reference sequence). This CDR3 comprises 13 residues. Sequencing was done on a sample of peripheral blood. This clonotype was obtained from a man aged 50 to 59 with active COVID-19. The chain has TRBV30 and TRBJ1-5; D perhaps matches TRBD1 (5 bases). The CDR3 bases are TGTGCCTGGAGTTCTTCGGGGGATCAGCCCCAGCATTTT. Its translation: CAWSSSGDQPQHF.